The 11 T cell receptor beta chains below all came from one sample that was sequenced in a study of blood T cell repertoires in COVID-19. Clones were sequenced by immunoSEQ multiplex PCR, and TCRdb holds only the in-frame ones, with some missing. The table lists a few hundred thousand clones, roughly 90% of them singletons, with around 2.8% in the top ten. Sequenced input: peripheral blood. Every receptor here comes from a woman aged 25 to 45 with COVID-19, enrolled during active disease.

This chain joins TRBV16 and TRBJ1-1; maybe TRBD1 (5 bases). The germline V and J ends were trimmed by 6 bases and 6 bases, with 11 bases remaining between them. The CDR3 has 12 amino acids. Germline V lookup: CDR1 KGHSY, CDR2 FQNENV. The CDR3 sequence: CASRLGGSEAFF. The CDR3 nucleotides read TGTGCCAGCAGGCTGGGGGGTTCTGAAGCTTTCTTT.

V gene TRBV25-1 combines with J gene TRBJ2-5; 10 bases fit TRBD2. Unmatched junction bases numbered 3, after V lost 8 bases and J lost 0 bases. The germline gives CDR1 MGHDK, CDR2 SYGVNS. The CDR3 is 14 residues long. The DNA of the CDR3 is TGTGCCAGCGCTAGCGGGGGCTACCAAGAGACCCAGTACTTC. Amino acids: CASASGGYQETQYF.

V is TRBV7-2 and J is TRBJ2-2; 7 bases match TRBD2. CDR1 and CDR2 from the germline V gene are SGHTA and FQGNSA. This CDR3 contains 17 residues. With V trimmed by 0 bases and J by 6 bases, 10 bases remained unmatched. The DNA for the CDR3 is TGTGCCAGCAGCTTAGCGGACCCGGGGGGTATCCCCGGGGAGCTGTTTTTT. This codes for CASSLADPGGIPGELFF.

The CDR3 DNA sequence: TGTGCCACCAGTGATCCCGGGACTAGCTCCAATGAGCAGTTCTTC. Translated, it gives CATSDPGTSSNEQFF. The chain joins TRBV24-1 to TRBJ2-1, with 9 bases that match TRBD2. CDR3 length equals 15 residues. Looked up from germline, CDR1 is KGHDR and CDR2 is SFDVKD. Unmatched junction bases numbered 5, after V lost 3 bases and J lost 6 bases.

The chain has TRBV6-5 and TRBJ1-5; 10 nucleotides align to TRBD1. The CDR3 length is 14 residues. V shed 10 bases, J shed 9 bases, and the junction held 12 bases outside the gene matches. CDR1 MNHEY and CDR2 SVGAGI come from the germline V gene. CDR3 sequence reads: CATRWGQGRGPQHF. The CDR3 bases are TGTGCCACCCGATGGGGACAGGGGAGGGGGCCCCAGCATTTT.

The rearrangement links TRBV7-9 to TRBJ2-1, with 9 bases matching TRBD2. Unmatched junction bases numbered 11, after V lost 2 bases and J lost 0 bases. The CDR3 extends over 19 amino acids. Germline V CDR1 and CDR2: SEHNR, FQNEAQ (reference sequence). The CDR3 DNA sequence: TGTGCCAGCAGCTTACCCCGGACGGGCGGGAGGGGCTCCTACAATGAGCAGTTCTTC. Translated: CASSLPRTGGRGSYNEQFF.

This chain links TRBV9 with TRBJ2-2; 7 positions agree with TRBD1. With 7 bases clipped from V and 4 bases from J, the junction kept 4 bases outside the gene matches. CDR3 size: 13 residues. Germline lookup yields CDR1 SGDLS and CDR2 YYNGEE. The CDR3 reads CASATGFTGELFF. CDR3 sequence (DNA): TGTGCCAGCGCGACAGGGTTCACCGGGGAGCTGTTTTTT.

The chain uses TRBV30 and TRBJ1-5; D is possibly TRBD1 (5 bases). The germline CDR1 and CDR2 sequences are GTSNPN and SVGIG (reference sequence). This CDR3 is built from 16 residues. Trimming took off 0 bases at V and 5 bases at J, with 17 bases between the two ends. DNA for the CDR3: TGTGCCTGGAGTGTTTATAATCTTGGGGGGGATCAGCCCCAGCATTTT. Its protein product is CAWSVYNLGGDQPQHF. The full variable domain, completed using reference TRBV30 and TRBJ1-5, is SQTIHQWPATLVQPVGSPLSLECTVEGTSNPNLYWYRQAAGRGLQLLFYSVGIGQISSEVPQNLSASRPQDRQFILSSKKLLLSDSGFYLCAWSVYNLGGDQPQHFGDGTRLSIL.

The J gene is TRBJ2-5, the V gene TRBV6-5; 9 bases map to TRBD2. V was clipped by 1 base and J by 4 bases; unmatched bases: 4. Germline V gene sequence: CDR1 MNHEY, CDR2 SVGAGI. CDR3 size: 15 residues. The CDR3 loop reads CASSYLTSGGETQYF. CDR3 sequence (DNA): TGTGCCAGCAGTTACTTGACTAGCGGCGGAGAGACCCAGTACTTC.

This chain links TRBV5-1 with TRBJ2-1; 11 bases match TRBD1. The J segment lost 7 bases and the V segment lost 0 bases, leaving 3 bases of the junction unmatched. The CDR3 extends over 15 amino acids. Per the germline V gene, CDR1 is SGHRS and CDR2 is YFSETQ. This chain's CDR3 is CASSLGDRGWNEQFF. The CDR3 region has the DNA TGCGCCAGCAGCTTGGGGGACAGGGGGTGGAATGAGCAGTTCTTC.

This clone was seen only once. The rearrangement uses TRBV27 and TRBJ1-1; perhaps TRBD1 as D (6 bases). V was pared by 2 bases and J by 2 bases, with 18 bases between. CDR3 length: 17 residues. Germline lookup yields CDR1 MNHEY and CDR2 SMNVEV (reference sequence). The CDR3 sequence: CASSLRAATGPNTEAFF. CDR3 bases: TGTGCCAGCAGTTTACGGGCGGCGACAGGACCAAACACTGAAGCTTTCTTT.